This T cell receptor beta chain was recorded in a study of blood T cell repertoires in COVID-19. Study information: Acute-phase and convalescent COVID-19 samples originated in the United States, Italy and Spain.

In the original processing: How many nucleated cells were present was estimated from reference gene primer amplification. TCRdb's table, derived via immunoSEQ multiplex PCR, lists solely in-frame clones and lacks some. The DNA gave D and trimming, while V, J and clone size come from that table. The sample records over 200,000 clones, about 90% being singletons. This CDR3 is built from 13 residues. The V end lost 5 bases, the J end lost 0 bases, and 7 bases lay between the germline ends. The germline V gene has CDR1 LNHDA and CDR2 SQIVND (reference sequence). The source of this sequence is a man in his forties with active or convalescent COVID-19. The rearrangement links TRBV19 to TRBJ1-1; a possible D gene is TRBD1 (6 bases). Source material: peripheral blood. The CDR3 sequence is CASSWGLNTEAFF. The CDR3 coding sequence is TGTGCCAGTAGTTGGGGGCTGAACACTGAAGCTTTCTTT.